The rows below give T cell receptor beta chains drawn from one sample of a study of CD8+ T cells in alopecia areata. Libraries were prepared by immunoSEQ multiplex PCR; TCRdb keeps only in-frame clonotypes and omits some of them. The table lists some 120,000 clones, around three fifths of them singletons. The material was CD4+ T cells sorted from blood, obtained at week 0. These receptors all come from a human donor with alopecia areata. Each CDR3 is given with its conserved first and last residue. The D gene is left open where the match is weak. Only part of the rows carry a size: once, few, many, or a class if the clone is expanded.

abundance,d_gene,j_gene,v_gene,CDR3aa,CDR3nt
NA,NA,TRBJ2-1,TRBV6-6,CASSYRRDNEQFF,TGTGCCAGCAGTTACCGAAGGGACAATGAGCAGTTCTTC
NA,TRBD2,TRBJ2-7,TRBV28,CASTTSGNGEQYF,TGTGCCAGTACGACTAGCGGGAATGGCGAGCAGTACTTC
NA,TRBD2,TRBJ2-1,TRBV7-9,CASSPLAGGADEQFF,TGTGCCAGCAGCCCTCTAGCGGGAGGGGCAGATGAGCAGTTCTTC
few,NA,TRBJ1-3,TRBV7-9,CASSAAAAGNTIYF,TGTGCCAGCAGCGCCGCGGCAGCTGGAAACACCATATATTTT
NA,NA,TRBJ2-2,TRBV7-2,CASSLVASVTGELFF,TGTGCCAGCAGCTTAGTAGCCTCGGTCACCGGGGAGCTGTTTTTT
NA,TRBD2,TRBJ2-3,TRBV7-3,CASSLGLAGLTDTQYF,TGTGCCAGCAGCTTGGGACTAGCGGGGCTCACAGATACGCAGTATTTT
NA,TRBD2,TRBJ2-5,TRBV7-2,CASSLSGRQTQYF,TGTGCCAGCAGCTTGAGCGGGAGGCAGACCCAGTACTTC
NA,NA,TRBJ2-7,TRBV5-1,CASSSSVGGGEQYF,TGCGCCAGCAGCTCCTCCGTGGGGGGTGGCGAGCAGTACTTC
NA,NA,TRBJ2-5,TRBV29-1,CSVDIRPGQETQYF,TGCAGCGTTGACATCCGGCCGGGTCAAGAGACCCAGTACTTC
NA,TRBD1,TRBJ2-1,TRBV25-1,CASSLGQGYNEQFF,TGTGCCAGCAGTCTGGGACAGGGCTACAATGAGCAGTTCTTC
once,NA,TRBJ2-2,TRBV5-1,CASRTLSDTGELFF,TGCGCCAGCAGAACCCTAAGTGACACCGGGGAGCTGTTTTTT
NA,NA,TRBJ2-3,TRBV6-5,CASRLQHGGDTQYF,TGTGCCAGCAGACTCCAACATGGAGGGGATACGCAGTATTTT
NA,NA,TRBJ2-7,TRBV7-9,CASTGMDYEQYF,TGTGCCAGCACTGGAATGGACTACGAGCAGTACTTC
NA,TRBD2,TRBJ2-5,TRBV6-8,CASSLSSGGGVQETQYF,TGTGCCAGCAGTTTGTCTAGCGGGGGGGGCGTCCAAGAGACCCAGTACTTC
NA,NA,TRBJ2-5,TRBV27,CASSFSGGTQYF,TGTGCCAGCAGTTTTAGTGGGGGGACCCAGTACTTC
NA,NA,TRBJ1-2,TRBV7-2,CASSPQPSGYYGYTF,TGTGCCAGCAGCCCGCAACCCTCGGGGTACTATGGCTACACCTTC
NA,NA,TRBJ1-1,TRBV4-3,CASSQVQGNTEAFF,TGCGCCAGCAGCCAAGTCCAGGGGAACACTGAAGCTTTCTTT